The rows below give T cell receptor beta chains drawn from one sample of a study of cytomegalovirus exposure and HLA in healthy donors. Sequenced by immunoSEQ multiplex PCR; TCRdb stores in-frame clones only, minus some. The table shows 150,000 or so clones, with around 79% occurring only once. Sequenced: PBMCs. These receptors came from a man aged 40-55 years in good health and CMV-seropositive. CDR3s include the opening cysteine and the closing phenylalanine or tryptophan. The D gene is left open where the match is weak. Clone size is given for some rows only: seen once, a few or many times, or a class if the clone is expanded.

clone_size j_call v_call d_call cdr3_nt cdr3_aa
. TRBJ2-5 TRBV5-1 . TGCGCCAGCAGCCAGGGGCCCCAAGAGACCCAGTACTTC CASSQGPQETQYF
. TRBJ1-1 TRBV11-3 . TGTGCCAGCTCAGGGGCTGAAGCTTTCTTT CASSGAEAFF
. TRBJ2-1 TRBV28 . TGTGCCAGCAGTCTGGATTTGGGGGGTGCTTACAATGAGCAGTTCTTC CASSLDLGGAYNEQFF
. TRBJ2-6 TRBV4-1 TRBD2 TGCGCCAGCAGCCCCGGCGGTAGCGGGAGGGTCTCTGGGGCCAACGGCCTGACTTTC CASSPGGSGRVSGANGLTF
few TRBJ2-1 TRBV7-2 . TGTGCCAGCAGCCCCCTTGCGGGAATTAACTACAATGAGCAGTTCTTC CASSPLAGINYNEQFF
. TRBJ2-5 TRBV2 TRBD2 TGTGCCAGCAGTGAAGGACTAGCGGAGGAGCAAGAGACCCAGTACTTC CASSEGLAEEQETQYF
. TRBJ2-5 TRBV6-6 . TGTGCCAGCAACGGGGACTCGGAGACCCAGTACTTC CASNGDSETQYF
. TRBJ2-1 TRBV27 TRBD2 TGTGCCAGCAGTCCGAGGACTAGCGGAAACAATGAGCAGTTCTTC CASSPRTSGNNEQFF
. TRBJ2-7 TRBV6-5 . TGTGCCAGCAGCCTAGCCTTCTCCTACGAGCAGTACTTC CASSLAFSYEQYF
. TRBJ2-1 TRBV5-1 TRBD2 TGCGCCAGCAGCTTTAGCGGGACTACCTATGAGCAGTTCTTC CASSFSGTTYEQFF
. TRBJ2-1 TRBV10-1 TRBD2 TGCGCCAGCAGTGGGAGTGGACTAGCGGGGGACTACAATGAGCAGTTCTTC CASSGSGLAGDYNEQFF
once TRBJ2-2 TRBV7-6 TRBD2 TGTGCCAGCAGCCGGACTAGCGGCTACCCCGGGGAGCTGTTTTTT CASSRTSGYPGELFF
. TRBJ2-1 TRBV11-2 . TGTGCCAGCAGATCGACCGGAGCCCACTCCCTATACAATGAGCAGTTCTTC CASRSTGAHSLYNEQFF
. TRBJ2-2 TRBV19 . TGTGCCAGTAGTATGGAGAGGAGCGGGGAGCTGTTTTTT CASSMERSGELFF
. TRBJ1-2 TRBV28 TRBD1 TGTGCCAGCAGTCTACAGGGGAGCGGCTACACCTTC CASSLQGSGYTF
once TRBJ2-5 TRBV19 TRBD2 TGTGCCAGTAGGCTAGCGGGAGAAGAGACCCAGTACTTC CASRLAGEETQYF
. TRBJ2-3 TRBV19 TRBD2 TGTGCCAGTAGTATCGTCACGGGAGGGCCAGCGGATACGCAGTATTTT CASSIVTGGPADTQYF
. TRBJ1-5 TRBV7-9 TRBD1 TGTGCCAGCAGTCCACAGGGGGGCAATCAGCCCCAGCATTTT CASSPQGGNQPQHF
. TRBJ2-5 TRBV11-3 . TGTGCCAGCAGCTCCTCACCCTACGGGGAGACCCAGTACTTC CASSSSPYGETQYF
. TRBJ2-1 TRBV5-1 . TGCGCCAGCAGCTTGACTGGGAGCTCCTACAATGAGCAGTTCTTC CASSLTGSSYNEQFF
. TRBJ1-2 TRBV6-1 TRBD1 TGTGCCAGCAGGGAACCTACAGGGGGAGAGTCGTATGGCTACACCTTC CASREPTGGESYGYTF
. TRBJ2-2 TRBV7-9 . TGTGCCAGCAGCTCGGGGAGGTCCTCCGGGGAGCTGTTTTTT CASSSGRSSGELFF
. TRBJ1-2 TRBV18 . TGTGCCAGCTCACCATCAGGGGTTTTCTATGGCTACACCTTC CASSPSGVFYGYTF
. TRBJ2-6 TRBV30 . TGTGCCTGGAGGAACTTCCCTGGGGCCAACGTCCTGACTTTC CAWRNFPGANVLTF
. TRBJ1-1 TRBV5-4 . TGTGCCAGCAGCCAACGGGTGAACACTGAAGCTTTCTTT CASSQRVNTEAFF
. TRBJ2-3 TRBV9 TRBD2 TGTGCCAGCAGCGTAGGGGTAGCGGGAGTCGGTGATACGCAGTATTTT CASSVGVAGVGDTQYF
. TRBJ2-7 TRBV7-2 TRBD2 TGTGCCAGCAGCTCCCGGACTAGCGGGAGTCGCTACGAGCAGTACTTC CASSSRTSGSRYEQYF
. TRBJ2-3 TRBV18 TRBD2 TGTGCCAGCCACCCTAGCGGGATCACAGATACGCAGTATTTT CASHPSGITDTQYF
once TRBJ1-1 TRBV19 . TGTGCCAGTAGTTTTTCCAACGGCGAGAGGGCTGAAGCTTTCTTT CASSFSNGERAEAFF